This T cell receptor beta chain was obtained from a study of somatic mutations in cytotoxic T cells in rheumatoid arthritis. Regarding the study as a whole: Exceedance of 20% of CD8+ cells by the largest CD8+ clone occurred in 8 of 65 patients.

TCRdb's table, derived via immunoSEQ multiplex PCR, lists solely in-frame clones and lacks some. The table has roughly 20,000 clones, roughly 74% seen once. Points on this clone: Its antigen remains unknown.

Flow cytometry served to check the purity of CD4+ and CD8+ cells, which were isolated by positive magnetic bead selection. Germline lookup yields CDR1 LGHNA and CDR2 YSLEER. The length of the CDR3 is 13 residues. V was shortened by 0 bases and J by 5 bases, with 7 bases between the two germline ends. The sequenced sample consisted of CD8+ T cells sorted from blood. The chain links TRBV4-3 to TRBJ2-5, with D perhaps TRBD2 (5 bases). The TCR originated in an adult with rheumatoid arthritis. The CDR3 bases are TGCGCCAGCAGCCAAGATTCGGGGGAGACCCAGTACTTC. This codes for CASSQDSGETQYF.